The 27 T cell receptor beta chains presented below share a single source sample, sequenced in a study of blood T cell repertoires in COVID-19. The assay was immunoSEQ multiplex PCR, and TCRdb's table has in-frame clones only and misses some. The table lists 200,000 to 250,000 clones, roughly 80% of them singletons, with 6.5% to 9% in the top ten. The source material was peripheral blood. All receptors come from a woman aged 80 or over with COVID-19, enrolled during active disease.

The chain recombines TRBV11-2 with TRBJ1-2, with D unresolved. The CDR3 is 12 amino acids. V lost 4 bases to trimming and J lost 4 bases, with 7 bases between them. Germline CDR1 SGHAT, CDR2 FQNNGV. CDR3 protein: CASSSPGYGYTF. CDR3 in DNA: TGTGCCAGCAGCTCCCCAGGCTATGGCTACACCTTC.

The CDR3 loop is CAISDGLGTGSLSGANVLTF. The CDR3 DNA reads as TGTGCCATCAGTGATGGCCTCGGGACAGGGTCACTTTCTGGGGCCAACGTCCTGACTTTC. This sequence joins TRBV10-3 and TRBJ2-6, with 9 positions matching TRBD1. The CDR3 has 20 residues. V gave up 3 bases and J gave up 1 base; unmatched junction bases: 13. In germline, CDR1 is ENHRY, CDR2 SYGVKD.

This clone was counted between two and nine times. This chain uses TRBV19 with TRBJ1-5; 8 bases map to TRBD1. V was clipped by 5 bases and J by 3 bases; unmatched bases: 3. The CDR3 length is 14 residues. Per germline, CDR1 LNHDA and CDR2 SQIVND (reference sequence). The CDR3 is CASSLTGDNQPQHF. The CDR3, as DNA: TGTGCCAGTAGTCTGACAGGGGACAATCAGCCCCAGCATTTT.

V usage is TRBV7-3 and J usage is TRBJ2-2; TRBD1 might be the D (6 bases). From germline, CDR1 is SGHTA and CDR2 FQGTGA. V was pared by 0 bases and J by 4 bases, with 12 bases between. The CDR3 consists of 16 residues. CDR3 sequence reads: CASSLTSGHTTGELFF. CDR3 in DNA: TGTGCCAGCAGCTTAACCTCGGGACATACCACCGGGGAGCTGTTTTTT.

For the CDR3, the DNA is TGTGCCAGCAGCTTAGACCCCAGGGGAGATACGCAGTATTTT. Translated: CASSLDPRGDTQYF. This chain connects TRBV11-3 to TRBJ2-3, with D possibly TRBD1 on 6 matching bases. Germline CDR1 is SGHNT and CDR2 is YENEEA. This CDR3 is 14 amino acids long. Trimming removed 0 bases from V and 5 bases from J, with 9 bases in between.

The V call is TRBV12-3 or TRBV12-4, the J call TRBJ1-2; 8 bases fit TRBD1. With V trimmed by 10 bases and J by 5 bases, 6 bases remained unmatched. This CDR3 comprises 12 residues. The CDR3 protein is CAIIDRGYGYTF. DNA of the CDR3: TGTGCCATAATAGACAGGGGATATGGCTACACCTTC.

The genes are TRBV12-3 or TRBV12-4 and TRBJ1-3; tentatively, D is TRBD1 (5 bases). V lost 5 bases, J lost 4 bases, and 9 bases lay in between. The CDR3 is made up of 13 amino acids. The CDR3: CASSGDLGNTIYF. As DNA, the CDR3 is TGTGCCAGCAGTGGGGACTTGGGAAACACCATATATTTT.

The V call is TRBV2, the J call TRBJ1-5, with 7 bases aligning to TRBD1. V was clipped by 6 bases and J by 0 bases; unmatched bases: 5. CDR3 length equals 15 residues. CDR1 is SNHLY, CDR2 FYNNEI, per germline. The CDR3 region is CASRADRYSNQPQHF. As DNA, the CDR3 is TGTGCCAGCAGGGCGGACAGGTATAGCAATCAGCCCCAGCATTTT.

J is TRBJ2-1 and V is TRBV24-1; D is unclear. This CDR3 has 12 residues. V lost 4 bases, J lost 11 bases, and 11 bases lay in between. Germline CDR1 reads KGHDR; CDR2 reads SFDVKD. CDR3 amino acids: CATSDPGVQQFF. CDR3 sequence (DNA): TGTGCCACCAGTGACCCCGGTGTTCAGCAGTTCTTC.

The chain links TRBV29-1 to TRBJ1-2, with D tentatively TRBD1 (6 bases). CDR3 length: 13 amino acids. From germline, CDR1 is SQVTM and CDR2 ANQGSEA. V shed 4 bases and J shed 3 bases, with 12 bases lying between them. CDR3 sequence: CSVVGGRHYGYTF. In DNA form, the CDR3 reads TGCAGCGTTGTGGGGGGGCGGCACTATGGCTACACCTTC.

This rearrangement joins TRBV7-3 to TRBJ1-1, with TRBD1 as a possible D gene (5 bases). Trimming stripped 5 bases from V and 6 bases from J, with 16 bases between. The CDR3 length is 14 residues. CDR1 SGHTA and CDR2 FQGTGA come from the germline V gene. The CDR3 here is CASSASGKHAEAFF. CDR3 in DNA: TGTGCCAGCAGCGCATCAGGGAAACACGCTGAAGCTTTCTTT.

The chain links TRBV24-1 to TRBJ1-5; D uncertain. This CDR3 region has 13 residues. V dropped 4 bases and J dropped 3 bases, with 6 bases sitting between them. Germline values: CDR1 KGHDR, CDR2 SFDVKD. CDR3 in DNA: TGTGCCACCAGTGACGCTACCAATCAGCCCCAGCATTTT. Translated: CATSDATNQPQHF.

The chain recombines TRBV3-1 (or the pseudogene TRBV3-2) with TRBJ1-2; D may be TRBD1 (6 bases). Between the trimmed V and J ends, which lost 9 bases and 4 bases, there was a span of 12 bases. CDR3 length: 12 residues. Germline-derived CDR1 and CDR2 are LGHDT and YNNKEL (reference sequence). In DNA, the CDR3 is TGTGCCAGACAGGGCAGTTGCTATGGCTACACCTTC. Amino acid sequence: CARQGSCYGYTF.

This clone appeared a few times. Additional DNA sequences in this sample encode the identical CDR3. The chain uses TRBV18 and TRBJ1-2, with D possibly being TRBD1 (5 bases). The germline gives CDR1 KGHSH, CDR2 LQKENI. The CDR3 covers 13 residues. Trimming removed 3 bases at V and 4 bases at J, with 9 bases between. This CDR3 is CASSPPGGYGYTF. CDR3 DNA: TGTGCCAGCTCACCTCCGGGGGGCTATGGCTACACCTTC.

The V and J genes are TRBV14 and TRBJ1-1, with a tentative D call TRBD1 (6 bases). CDR1 is SGHDN, CDR2 FVKESK, per germline. The ends were cut back, 5 bases at V and 1 base at J, with 14 bases in the middle. The CDR3 runs 15 residues. CDR3 nucleotide sequence: TGTGCCAGCAGCGCCCAGAGGGGGAGGAACACTGAAGCTTTCTTT. Translated: CASSAQRGRNTEAFF. Using reference TRBV14 and TRBJ1-1 for the parts outside the CDR3, the full variable domain is EAGVTQFPSHSVIEKGQTVTLRCDPISGHDNLYWYRRVMGKEIKFLLHFVKESKQDESGMPNNRFLAERTGGTYSTLKVQPAELEDSGVYFCASSAQRGRNTEAFFGQGTRLTVV.

V usage is TRBV28 and J usage is TRBJ2-7; D is possibly TRBD2 (6 bases). The CDR3 totals 15 residues. Per germline, CDR1 MDHEN and CDR2 SYDVKM. Trimming shortened V by 7 bases and J by 0 bases, and 16 bases separated the two germline ends. The CDR3 loop reads CASTPHGGVSYEQYF. CDR3 bases: TGTGCCAGCACCCCCCATGGAGGGGTCTCCTACGAGCAGTACTTC.

A few counts support this clone. The chain has TRBV7-9 and TRBJ2-1; 8 bases map to TRBD1. The CDR3 extends over 15 amino acids. Germline V lookup: CDR1 SEHNR, CDR2 FQNEAQ (reference sequence). Germline trimming cut 8 bases from V and 5 bases from J; bases unmatched to any gene: 11. The CDR3 DNA is TGTGCCAGCTGGGCGACAGGGGAAGTTAACAATGAGCAGTTCTTC. Amino acids: CASWATGEVNNEQFF.

The genes are TRBV7-9 and TRBJ1-1, with 7 bases lining up with TRBD1. Trimming cost V 5 bases and J 6 bases; bases outside gene matches: 9. Germline-derived CDR1 and CDR2 are SEHNR and FQNEAQ (reference sequence). The CDR3 is 14 amino acids. The CDR3 loop is CASSIVYRGAEAFF. The CDR3 region has the DNA TGTGCCAGCAGCATTGTTTACAGGGGAGCTGAAGCTTTCTTT. The full variable domain, in which reference TRBV7-9 and TRBJ1-1 provide the parts outside the CDR3, is DTGVSQNPRHKITKRGQNVTFRCDPISEHNRLYWYRQTLGQGPEFLTYFQNEAQLEKSRLLSDRFSAERPKGSFSTLEIQRTEQGDSAMYLCASSIVYRGAEAFFGQGTRLTVV.

This rearrangement joins TRBV19 to TRBJ2-1; TRBD1 aligns across 7 bases. Trimming cost V 9 bases and J 3 bases; bases outside gene matches: 2. The CDR3 covers 12 residues. Germline V gives CDR1 LNHDA, CDR2 SQIVND (reference sequence). CDR3 loop: CASRDSYNEQFF. The CDR3 DNA is TGTGCCAGCCGGGACAGCTACAATGAGCAGTTCTTC.

The chain links TRBV6-5 to TRBJ1-2; no definite D call. This CDR3 has 15 residues. Germline V gives CDR1 MNHEY, CDR2 SVGAGI. V was trimmed by 0 bases and J by 2 bases, leaving 10 bases between them. CDR3 protein: CASSYSGGPNYGYTF. CDR3 sequence (DNA): TGTGCCAGCAGTTACTCGGGAGGACCCAACTATGGCTACACCTTC.

The chain carries TRBV5-4 and TRBJ1-1; a possible D gene is TRBD1 (6 bases). This CDR3 region has 16 residues. Germline loops: CDR1 SGHNT, CDR2 YYREEE (reference sequence). The V gene lost 4 bases and the J gene lost 0 bases, with 16 bases spanning the gap. The CDR3 loop is CASSPYRVIMNTEAFF. The CDR3 DNA reads TGTGCCAGCAGCCCTTACAGGGTAATCATGAACACTGAAGCTTTCTTT. Using reference TRBV5-4 and TRBJ1-1 for the parts outside the CDR3, the full variable domain is ETGVTQSPTHLIKTRGQQVTLRCSSQSGHNTVSWYQQALGQGPQFIFQYYREEENGRGNFPPRFSGLQFPNYSSELNVNALELDDSALYLCASSPYRVIMNTEAFFGQGTRLTVV.

The chain's CDR3 is CASSDKSSYNSPLHF. The CDR3 DNA reads as TGCGCCAGCAGCGACAAGAGCTCCTATAATTCACCCCTCCACTTT. The V gene is TRBV4-3, the J gene TRBJ1-6; D gene unclear. The CDR3 is 15 residues long. V was cut by 5 bases and J by 0 bases, with 8 bases left in between. Germline loops: CDR1 LGHNA, CDR2 YSLEER.

The chain combines TRBV14 with TRBJ1-1; D is uncertain. This CDR3 comprises 15 residues. CDR1 and CDR2 (germline): SGHDN, FVKESK. V was cut by 4 bases and J by 0 bases, with 12 bases left in between. CDR3 sequence: CASSPWELMNTEAFF. CDR3 coding DNA: TGTGCCAGCAGCCCCTGGGAGCTAATGAACACTGAAGCTTTCTTT. The whole variable domain, filled in from reference TRBV14 and TRBJ1-1, reads EAGVTQFPSHSVIEKGQTVTLRCDPISGHDNLYWYRRVMGKEIKFLLHFVKESKQDESGMPNNRFLAERTGGTYSTLKVQPAELEDSGVYFCASSPWELMNTEAFFGQGTRLTVV.

This clone was found a few times. This rearrangement joins TRBV10-2 to TRBJ2-3; 8 nucleotides agree with TRBD2. After removal of 10 bases from V and 2 bases from J, the junction contained 8 bases not matched to a gene. This CDR3 has 14 residues. CDR1 and CDR2 from the germline V gene are WSHSY and SAAADI. The CDR3 reads CAIKRGRHTDTQYF. The DNA of the CDR3 is TGCGCCATAAAGCGGGGGCGACACACAGATACGCAGTATTTT.

The rearrangement links TRBV18 to TRBJ1-2; D gene ambiguous. The germline V and J ends were trimmed by 0 bases and 6 bases, with 11 bases remaining between them. The CDR3 sequence is 14 residues long. The germline V gene encodes CDR1 KGHSH and CDR2 LQKENI. The CDR3 region is CASSPPAGSHGYTF. The CDR3 DNA follows: TGTGCCAGCTCACCACCGGCCGGGTCGCATGGCTACACCTTC.

The chain is built from TRBV7-2 and TRBJ2-3; TRBD2 aligns across 15 bases. V was clipped by 5 bases and J by 7 bases; unmatched bases: 7. The CDR3 spans 16 residues. Per the germline V gene, CDR1 is SGHTA and CDR2 is FQGNSA. CDR3 sequence (DNA): TGTGCCAGCAGCCCGGGACTAGCGGGAGGTCTTAATACGCAGTATTTT. This encodes CASSPGLAGGLNTQYF.

V usage is TRBV6-6 and J usage is TRBJ2-1; TRBD2 matches 7 bases. Per germline, CDR1 MNHNY and CDR2 SVGAGI (reference sequence). The CDR3 is made up of 16 amino acids. The V segment lost 6 bases and the J segment 8 bases; nucleotides outside the gene matches: 16. The DNA for the CDR3 is TGTGCCAGCAGCACCTCCCTGGCCTCGGGGAGGGATGAGCAGTTCTTC. Protein sequence: CASSTSLASGRDEQFF.